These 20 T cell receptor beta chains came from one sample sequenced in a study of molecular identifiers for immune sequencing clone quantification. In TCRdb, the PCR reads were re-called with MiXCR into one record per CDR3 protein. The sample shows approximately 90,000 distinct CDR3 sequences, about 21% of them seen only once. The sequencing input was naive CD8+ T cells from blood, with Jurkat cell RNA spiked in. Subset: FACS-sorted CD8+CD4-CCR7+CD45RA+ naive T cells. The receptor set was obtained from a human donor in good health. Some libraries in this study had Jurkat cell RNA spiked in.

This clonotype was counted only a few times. CDR3 sequence (DNA): TGCAGTGCTAGAGATCCAGGGGGCTTGGGTTCTAGCACAGATACGCAGTATTTT. It codes for CSARDPGGLGSSTDTQYF. The V call is TRBV20-1, the J call TRBJ2-3; TRBD1 aligns across 8 bases. The CDR3 loop spans 18 amino acids. Germline V gives CDR1 DFQATT, CDR2 SNEGSKA (reference sequence). V was clipped by 0 bases and J by 0 bases; unmatched bases: 11.

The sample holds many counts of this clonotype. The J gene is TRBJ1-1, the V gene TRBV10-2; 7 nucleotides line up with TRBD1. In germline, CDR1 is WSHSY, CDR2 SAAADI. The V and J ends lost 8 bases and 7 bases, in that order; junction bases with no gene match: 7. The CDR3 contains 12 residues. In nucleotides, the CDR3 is TGCGCCAGCGGGGACAGCGGTTTTGAAGCTTTCTTT. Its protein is CASGDSGFEAFF.

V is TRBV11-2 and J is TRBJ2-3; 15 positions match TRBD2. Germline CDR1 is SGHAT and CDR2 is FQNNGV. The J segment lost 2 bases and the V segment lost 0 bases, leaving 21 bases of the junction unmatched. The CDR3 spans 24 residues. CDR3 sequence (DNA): TGTGCCAGCAGCTTAGACCCCCCAGATCCTTGGACTAGCGGGAGGGCTGTTGTCACAGATACGCAGTATTTT. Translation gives CASSLDPPDPWTSGRAVVTDTQYF.

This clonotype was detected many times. This chain's CDR3 is CASSETSGGPDTQYF. CDR3 coding DNA: TGTGCCAGCAGTGAGACTAGCGGGGGCCCAGATACGCAGTATTTT. The rearrangement links TRBV6-4 to TRBJ2-3; 12 positions agree with TRBD2. V lost 3 bases to trimming and J lost 4 bases; unmatched junction nucleotides: 2. This CDR3 spans 15 amino acids. Looked up from germline, CDR1 is MRHNA and CDR2 is SNTAGT.

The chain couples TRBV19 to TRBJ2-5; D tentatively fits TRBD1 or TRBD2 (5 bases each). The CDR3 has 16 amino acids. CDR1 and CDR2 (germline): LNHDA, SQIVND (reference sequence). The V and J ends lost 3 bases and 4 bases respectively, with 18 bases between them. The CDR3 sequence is CASSIGGSRGIETQYF. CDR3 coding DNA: TGTGCCAGTAGTATTGGGGGTAGTCGGGGTATAGAGACCCAGTACTTC. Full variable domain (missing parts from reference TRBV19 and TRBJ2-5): DGGITQSPKYLFRKEGQNVTLSCEQNLNHDAMYWYRQDPGQGLRLIYYSQIVNDFQKGDIAEGYSVSREKKESFPLTVTSAQKNPTAFYLCASSIGGSRGIETQYFGPGTRLLVL.

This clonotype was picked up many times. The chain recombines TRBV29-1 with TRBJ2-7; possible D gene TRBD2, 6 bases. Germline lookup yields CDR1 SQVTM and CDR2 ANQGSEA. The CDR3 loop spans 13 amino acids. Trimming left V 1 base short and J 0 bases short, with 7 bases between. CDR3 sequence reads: CSVEGGDSYEQYF. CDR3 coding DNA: TGCAGCGTTGAAGGCGGGGACTCCTACGAGCAGTACTTC.

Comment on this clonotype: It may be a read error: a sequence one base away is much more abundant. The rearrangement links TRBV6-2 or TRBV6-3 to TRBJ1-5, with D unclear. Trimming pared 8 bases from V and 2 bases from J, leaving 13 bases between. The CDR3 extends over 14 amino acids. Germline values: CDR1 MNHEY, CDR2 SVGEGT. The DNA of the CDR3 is TGTGCCAGCGCCGACTGGAGCGGCAATCAGCCCCAGCATTTT. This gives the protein CASADWSGNQPQHF.

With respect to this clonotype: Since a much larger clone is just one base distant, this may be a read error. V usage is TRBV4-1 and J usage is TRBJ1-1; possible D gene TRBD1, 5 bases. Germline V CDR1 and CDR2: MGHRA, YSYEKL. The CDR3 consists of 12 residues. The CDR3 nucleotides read TGCGCCAGCAGGACAGCGAACACTGGAGCTTTCTTT. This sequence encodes CASRTANTGAFF.

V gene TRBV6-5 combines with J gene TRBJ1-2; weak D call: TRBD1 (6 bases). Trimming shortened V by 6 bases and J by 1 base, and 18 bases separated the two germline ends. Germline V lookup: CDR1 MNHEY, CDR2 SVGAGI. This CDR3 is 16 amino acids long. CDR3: CASSQYGRGVNYGYTF. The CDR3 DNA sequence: TGTGCCAGCAGCCAGTACGGCAGGGGCGTTAACTATGGCTACACCTTC.

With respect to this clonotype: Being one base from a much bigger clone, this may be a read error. CDR3 in DNA: TGTGTCAGCAGCTTGTTCTACGAGCAGTACTTC. Translating gives CVSSLFYEQYF. This chain uses TRBV5-6 with TRBJ2-7; D is ambiguous. The CDR3 has 11 amino acids. The germline V gene encodes CDR1 SGHDT and CDR2 YYEEEE.

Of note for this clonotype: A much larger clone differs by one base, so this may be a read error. The CDR3 loop is CASSLWTSGSPWARYF. CDR3 bases: TGTGCCAGCAGCTTATGGACTAGCGGGTCCCCTTGGGCCCGGTACTTC. This rearrangement joins TRBV7-9 to TRBJ2-5; the match to TRBD2 covers 11 bases. Germline CDR1 reads SEHNR; CDR2 reads FQNEAQ (reference sequence). V shed 2 bases and J 13 bases; nucleotides not matched to a gene: 15. CDR3 length: 16 residues. Based on the CDR3 plus reference TRBV7-9 and TRBJ2-5, the full variable domain is DTGVSQNPRHKITKRGQNVTFRCDPISEHNRLYWYRQTLGQGPEFLTYFQNEAQLEKSRLLSDRFSAERPKGSFSTLEIQRTEQGDSAMYLCASSLWTSGSPWARYFGPGTRLLVL.

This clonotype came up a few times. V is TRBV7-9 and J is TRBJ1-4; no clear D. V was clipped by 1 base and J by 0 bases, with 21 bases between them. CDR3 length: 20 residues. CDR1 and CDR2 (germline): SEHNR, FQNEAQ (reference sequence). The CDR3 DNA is TGTGCCAGCAGCTTAGAGGTAGTGGCCGGGCACCACTCAACTAATGAAAAACTGTTTTTT. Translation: CASSLEVVAGHHSTNEKLFF.

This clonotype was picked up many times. Here the CDR3 DNA reads TGTGCCAGCAGTTCAGGGTGGTCCGGGGAGCTGTTTTTT. Amino acids: CASSSGWSGELFF. This chain joins TRBV12-3 or TRBV12-4 and TRBJ2-2, with D maybe TRBD1 (5 bases). The ends were cut back, 4 bases at V and 6 bases at J, with 9 bases in the middle. This CDR3 contains 13 residues.

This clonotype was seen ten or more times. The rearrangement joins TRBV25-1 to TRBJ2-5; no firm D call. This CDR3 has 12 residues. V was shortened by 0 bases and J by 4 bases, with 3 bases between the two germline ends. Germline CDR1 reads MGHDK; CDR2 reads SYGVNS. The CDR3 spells CASSEYGETQYF. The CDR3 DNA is TGTGCCAGCAGTGAATACGGAGAGACCCAGTACTTC.

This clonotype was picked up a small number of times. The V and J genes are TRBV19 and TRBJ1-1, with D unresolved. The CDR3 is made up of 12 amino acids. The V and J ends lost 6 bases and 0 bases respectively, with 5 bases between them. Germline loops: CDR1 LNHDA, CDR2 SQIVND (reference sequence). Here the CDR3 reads CASRYLNTEAFF. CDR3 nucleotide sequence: TGTGCCAGTAGATACCTGAACACTGAAGCTTTCTTT.

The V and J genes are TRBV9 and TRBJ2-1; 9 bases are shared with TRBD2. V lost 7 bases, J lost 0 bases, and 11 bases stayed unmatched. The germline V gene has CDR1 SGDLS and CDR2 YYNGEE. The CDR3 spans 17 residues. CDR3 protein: CASGGSGRPSSYNEQFF. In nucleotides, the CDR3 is TGTGCCAGCGGGGGGAGCGGGAGGCCAAGCTCCTACAATGAGCAGTTCTTC.

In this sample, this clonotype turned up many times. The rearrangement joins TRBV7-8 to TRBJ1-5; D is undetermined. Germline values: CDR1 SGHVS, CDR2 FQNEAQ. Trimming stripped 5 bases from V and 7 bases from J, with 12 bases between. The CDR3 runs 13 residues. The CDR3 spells CASSPGSSQPQHF. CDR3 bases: TGTGCCAGCAGCCCCGGGAGTAGCCAGCCCCAGCATTTT.

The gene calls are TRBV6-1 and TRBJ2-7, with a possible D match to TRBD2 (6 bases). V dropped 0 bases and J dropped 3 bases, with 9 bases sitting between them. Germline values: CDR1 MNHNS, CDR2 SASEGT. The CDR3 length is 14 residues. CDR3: CASSEARDFYEQYF. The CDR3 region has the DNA TGTGCCAGCAGTGAAGCGCGGGACTTCTACGAGCAGTACTTC.

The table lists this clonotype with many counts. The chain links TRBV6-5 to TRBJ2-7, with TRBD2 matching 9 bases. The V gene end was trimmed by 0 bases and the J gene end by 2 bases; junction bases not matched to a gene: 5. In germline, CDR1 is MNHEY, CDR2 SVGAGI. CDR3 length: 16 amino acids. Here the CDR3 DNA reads TGTGCCAGCAGTTACTCCAAAGCGGGAGGAGCCTACGAGCAGTACTTC. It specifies CASSYSKAGGAYEQYF.

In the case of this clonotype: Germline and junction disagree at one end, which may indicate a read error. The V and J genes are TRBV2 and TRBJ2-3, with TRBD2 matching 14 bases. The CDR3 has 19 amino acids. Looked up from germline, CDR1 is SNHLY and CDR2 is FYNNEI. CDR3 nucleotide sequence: TGTGCCAGCGGCGGGGCACCGGGACTAGCGGGGGACCCCACAGGTACGCAGTATTTT. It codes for CASGGAPGLAGDPTGTQYF. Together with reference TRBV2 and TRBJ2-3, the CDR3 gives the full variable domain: EPEVTQTPSHQVTQMGQEVILRCVPISNHLYFYWYRQILGQKVEFLVSFYNNEISEKSEIFDDQFSVERPDGSNFTLKIRSTKLEDSAMYFCASGGAPGLAGDPTGTQYFGPGTRLTVL.